The present T cell receptor (beta chain) was sequenced within a study of T cell responses to AZD1222 COVID-19 vaccine (dated by TCRdb to about 2021). Study-level background: AZD1222 recipients whose second dose came at about 4 weeks and those whose second dose came at about 12 weeks were combined into one group, since spike-specific TCR depth and breadth did not differ between the two schedules. TCR sequencing covered 230 to 250 trial participants: 200 to 220 given two doses of AZD1222 and 26 given two doses of MenACWY control vaccine. Trial participants were enrolled by age into subgroups of 18-55, 56-69 and 70-plus years, and about 150, 27 and 61 TCR-sequenced participants, respectively, were included in these subgroups. What the study reported, not specific to this receptor: No day 14 peak-response samples were available, so repertoires were characterized only after the peak T cell response. Epitopes outside the regions mutated in the B.1.351 and B.1.1.7 variants were reportedly recognized by nearly half of the unique spike-specific TCRs. Most participants were white British and females outnumbered males, and the authors suggested that clonal diversity may have been underestimated. CD4 TCRs associated with the vaccine covered the entire spike protein, and the dominant responses were in regions 160-218 and 743-854. Only five or six AZD1222 recipients were SARS-CoV-2 seropositive at baseline, limiting conclusions about previously exposed vaccinees. A significant rise in spike-specific TCR breadth and depth was observed after two AZD1222 doses relative to day 0 and relative to MenACWY recipients. In the small 56-69-year group, the increase in depth fell short of significance, most likely because of low power.

The CDR3 regions of human TCRbeta chains were analyzed by immunosequencing. Processing in the source paper ran as follows. TCRs in the repertoires were matched against a reference library of SARS-CoV-2-specific TCRs that had been generated with the MIRA antigen-specificity platform. Breadth was defined as the fraction of unique TCRs that were SARS-CoV-2-associated. Depth was defined as the fraction of total T cells that were SARS-CoV-2-associated. Each spike-specific TCR was assigned to its reactive spike region and to a CD4 or CD8 class using the MIRA data. Log10-transformed breadth and depth values were compared by one-way ANOVA with Sidak's multiple comparisons tests. In TCRdb, the immuneACCESS table is reduced to in-frame sequences with V and J assigned. These tables do not hold every clone; where another copy was compared, an unresolved V gene accounts for under half, and the others remain unexplained. D and trimming come from the DNA, and the V and J calls and clone size come from that table. This sample comprises some 96,000 clones, around 90% of them detected only once. The top ten constitute roughly 1.8% of the sample.

CDR1 and CDR2, per the germline V gene, are MDHEN and SYDVKM. The CDR3, from cysteine to phenylalanine, totals 13 residues. Only the CDR3 portion is preserved as DNA: 39 bases, with reading frame beginning at the first base. After removal of 6 bases from V and 6 bases from J, the junction retains 7 bases not matched to a gene. Turning to this clone: No cognate antigen has been identified for it. No base qualities exist here, and no much larger clone lies one base off it.

Sample time point, as interpreted from the label and publication: baseline before first vaccination. The vaccinee samples were drawn from two UK trials, COV001 and COV002, one of which was a single-blind randomized controlled phase 2/3 trial testing AZD1222 (ChAdOx1 nCoV-19) in healthy adults. For TCRbeta chain sequencing, PBMC samples were collected from trial participants at day 0 and at day 28 after the second dose. This receptor was identified in an adult in good health. Source: peripheral blood, taken on day 0 of AZD1222 vaccination. The chain employs TRBV28 and TRBJ1-1; 7 middle bases align to TRBD1. The DNA sequence reads TGTGCCAGCAGCTCCTTTACAGGGGCTGAAGCTTTCTTT. This sequence encodes CASSSFTGAEAFF.